This TCR beta chain was observed in a study of blood T cell repertoires in COVID-19. Study information: COVID-19 samples collected from the United States, Italy and Spain covered acute and convalescent phases.

Patients of the Seattle cohort, enrolled during active infection, were followed longitudinally. This clone occurred a few times. The CDR3 extends over 14 amino acids. The V and J ends lost 2 bases and 0 bases respectively, with 7 bases between them. Looked up from germline, CDR1 is SGHVS and CDR2 is FQNEAQ. Original processing notes: Estimation of nucleated cell counts relied on the amplification of reference gene primers. TCRdb keeps only in-frame clones here, not all; method: immunoSEQ multiplex PCR. From that table come the V and J calls and clone size; the DNA was used to work out D and trimming. The sample contains approximately 440,000 clones, around 88% of which appear only once.

The clonotype comes from a woman aged 45-59 years with COVID-19, enrolled during active disease. V gene TRBV7-8 combines with J gene TRBJ1-1; tentative D call: TRBD1 (6 bases). The sample taken for sequencing was peripheral blood. CDR3 sequence: CASSLTGMNTEAFF. CDR3 DNA sequence: TGTGCCAGCAGCTTAACAGGGATGAACACTGAAGCTTTCTTT.